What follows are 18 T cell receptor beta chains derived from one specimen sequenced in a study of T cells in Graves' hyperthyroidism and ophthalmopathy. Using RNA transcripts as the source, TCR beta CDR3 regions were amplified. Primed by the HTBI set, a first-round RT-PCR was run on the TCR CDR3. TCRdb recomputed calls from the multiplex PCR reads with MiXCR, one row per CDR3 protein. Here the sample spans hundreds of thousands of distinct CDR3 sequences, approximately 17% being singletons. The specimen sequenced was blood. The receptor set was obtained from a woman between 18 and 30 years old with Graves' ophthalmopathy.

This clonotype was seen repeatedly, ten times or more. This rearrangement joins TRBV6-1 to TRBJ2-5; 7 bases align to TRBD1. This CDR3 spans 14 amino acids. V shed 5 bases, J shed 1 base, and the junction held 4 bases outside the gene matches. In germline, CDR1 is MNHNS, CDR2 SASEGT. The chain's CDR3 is CASSRGTVQETQYF. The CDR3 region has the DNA TGTGCCAGCAGTCGAGGGACAGTCCAAGAGACCCAGTACTTC.

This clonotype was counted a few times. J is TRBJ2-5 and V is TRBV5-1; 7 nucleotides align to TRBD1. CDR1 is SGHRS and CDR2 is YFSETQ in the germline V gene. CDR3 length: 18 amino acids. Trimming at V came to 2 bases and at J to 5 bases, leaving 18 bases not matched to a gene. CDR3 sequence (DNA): TGCGCCAGCAGCTTTTCGGGACAGTTGACGGGCAGGGAGGAGACCCAGTACTTC. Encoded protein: CASSFSGQLTGREETQYF.

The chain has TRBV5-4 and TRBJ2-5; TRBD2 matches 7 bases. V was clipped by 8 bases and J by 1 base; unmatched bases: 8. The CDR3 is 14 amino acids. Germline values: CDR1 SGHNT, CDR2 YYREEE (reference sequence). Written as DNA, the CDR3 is TGTGCCAGGACCTCGGGGGGTCCCCAAGAGACCCAGTACTTC. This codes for CARTSGGPQETQYF.

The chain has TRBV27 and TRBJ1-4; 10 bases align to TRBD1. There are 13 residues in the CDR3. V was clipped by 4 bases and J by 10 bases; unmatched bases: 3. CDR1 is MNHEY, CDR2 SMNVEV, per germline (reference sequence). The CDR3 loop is CASSSGQGSKLFF. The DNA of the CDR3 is TGTGCCAGCAGTTCGGGACAGGGGTCAAAACTGTTTTTT.

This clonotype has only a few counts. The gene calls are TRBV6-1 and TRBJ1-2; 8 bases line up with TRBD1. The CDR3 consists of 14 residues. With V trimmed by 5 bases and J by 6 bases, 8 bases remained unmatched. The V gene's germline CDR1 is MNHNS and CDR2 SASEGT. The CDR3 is CASSSQDRVDGYTF. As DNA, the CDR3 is TGTGCCAGCAGTTCCCAGGACAGGGTCGATGGCTACACCTTC.

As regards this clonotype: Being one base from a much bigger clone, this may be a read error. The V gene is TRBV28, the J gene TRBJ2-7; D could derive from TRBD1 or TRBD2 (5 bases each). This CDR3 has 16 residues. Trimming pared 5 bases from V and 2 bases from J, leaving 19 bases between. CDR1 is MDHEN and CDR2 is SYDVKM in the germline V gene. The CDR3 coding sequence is TGTGCCAGCAGTGATCCCGGGACCGAAAATCCCTACGAGCAGTACTTC. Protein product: CASSDPGTENPYEQYF.

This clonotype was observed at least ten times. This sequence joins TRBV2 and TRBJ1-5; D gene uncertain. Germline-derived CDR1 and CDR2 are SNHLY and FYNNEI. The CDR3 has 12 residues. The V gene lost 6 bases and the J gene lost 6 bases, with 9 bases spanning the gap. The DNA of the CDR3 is TGTGCCAGCAGAGAGGGCGGTCAGCCCCAGCATTTT. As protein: CASREGGQPQHF.

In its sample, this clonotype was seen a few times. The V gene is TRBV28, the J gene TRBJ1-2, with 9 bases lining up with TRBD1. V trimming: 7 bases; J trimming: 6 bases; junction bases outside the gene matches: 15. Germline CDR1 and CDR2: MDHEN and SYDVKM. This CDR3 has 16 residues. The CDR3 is CASTDSPGQGRHGYTF. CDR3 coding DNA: TGTGCCAGCACCGATTCTCCGGGACAGGGTAGACATGGCTACACCTTC.

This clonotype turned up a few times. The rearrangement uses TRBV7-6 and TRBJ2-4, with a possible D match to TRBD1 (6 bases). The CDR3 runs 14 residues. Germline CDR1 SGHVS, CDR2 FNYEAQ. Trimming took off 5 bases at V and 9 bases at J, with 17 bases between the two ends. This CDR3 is CASSGGQGSIIQYF. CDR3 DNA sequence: TGTGCCAGCAGCGGGGGCCAGGGATCGATCATTCAGTACTTC. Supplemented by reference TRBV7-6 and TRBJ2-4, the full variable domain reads GAGVSQSPRYKVTKRGQDVALRCDPISGHVSLYWYRQALGQGPEFLTYFNYEAQQDKSGLPNDRFSAERPEGSISTLTIQRTEQRDSAMYRCASSGGQGSIIQYFGAGTRLSVL.

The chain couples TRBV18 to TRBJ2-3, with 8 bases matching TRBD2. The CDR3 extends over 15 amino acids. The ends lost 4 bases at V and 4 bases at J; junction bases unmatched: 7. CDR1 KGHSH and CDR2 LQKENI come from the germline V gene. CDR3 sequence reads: CASSLGLAVPDTQYF. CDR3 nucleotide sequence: TGTGCCAGCTCACTCGGACTAGCCGTCCCAGATACGCAGTATTTT. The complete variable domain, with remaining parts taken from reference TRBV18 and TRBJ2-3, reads NAGVMQNPRHLVRRRGQEARLRCSPMKGHSHVYWYRQLPEEGLKFMVYLQKENIIDESGMPKERFSAEFPKEGPSILRIQQVVRGDSAAYFCASSLGLAVPDTQYFGPGTRLTVL.

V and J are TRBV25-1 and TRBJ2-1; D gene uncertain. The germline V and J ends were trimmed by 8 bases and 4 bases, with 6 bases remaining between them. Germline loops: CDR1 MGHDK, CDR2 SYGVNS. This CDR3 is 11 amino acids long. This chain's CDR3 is CASATYNEQFF. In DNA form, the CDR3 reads TGTGCCAGCGCGACTTACAATGAGCAGTTCTTC.

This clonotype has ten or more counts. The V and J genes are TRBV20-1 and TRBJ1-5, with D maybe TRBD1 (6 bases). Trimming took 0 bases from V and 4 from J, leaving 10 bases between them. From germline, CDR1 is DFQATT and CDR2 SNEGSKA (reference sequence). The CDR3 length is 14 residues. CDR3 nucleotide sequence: TGCAGTGCTAGAGAGGGGGCCATAAATCAGCCCCAGCATTTT. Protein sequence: CSAREGAINQPQHF.

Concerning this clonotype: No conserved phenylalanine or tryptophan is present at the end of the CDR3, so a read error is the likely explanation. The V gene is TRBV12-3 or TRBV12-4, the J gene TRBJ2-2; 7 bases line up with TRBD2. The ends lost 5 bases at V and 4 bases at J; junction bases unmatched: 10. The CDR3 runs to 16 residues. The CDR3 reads CASSPRGGRFTGELFL. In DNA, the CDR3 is TGTGCCAGCAGTCCCCGCGGGGGAAGGTTCACCGGGGAGCTGTTTCTT.

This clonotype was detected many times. CDR3 sequence: CAWSGGSEAFF. The CDR3 DNA sequence: TGTGCCTGGAGTGGGGGGTCTGAAGCTTTCTTT. V usage is TRBV30 and J usage is TRBJ1-1; the D gene is possibly TRBD1 (5 bases). The CDR3 sequence is 11 residues long. In germline, CDR1 is GTSNPN, CDR2 SVGIG (reference sequence). The V gene lost 1 base and the J gene lost 6 bases, with 6 bases spanning the gap.

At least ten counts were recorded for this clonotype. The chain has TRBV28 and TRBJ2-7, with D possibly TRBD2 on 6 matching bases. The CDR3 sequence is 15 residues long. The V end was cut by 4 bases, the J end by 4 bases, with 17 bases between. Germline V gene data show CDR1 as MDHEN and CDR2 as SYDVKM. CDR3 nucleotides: TGTGCCAGCAGTTCCCCGGGACTTACTATTTACGAGCAGTACTTC. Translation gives CASSSPGLTIYEQYF.

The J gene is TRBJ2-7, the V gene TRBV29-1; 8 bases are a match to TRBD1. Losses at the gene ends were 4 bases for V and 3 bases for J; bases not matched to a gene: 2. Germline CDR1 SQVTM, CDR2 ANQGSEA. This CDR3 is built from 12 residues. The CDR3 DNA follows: TGCAGCGTTGGACAGGGGCTCTACGAGCAGTACTTC. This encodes CSVGQGLYEQYF.

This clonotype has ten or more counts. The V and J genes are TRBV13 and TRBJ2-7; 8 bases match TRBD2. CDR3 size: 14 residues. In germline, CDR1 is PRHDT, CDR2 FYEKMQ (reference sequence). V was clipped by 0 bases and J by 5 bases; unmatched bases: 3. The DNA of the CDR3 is TGTGCCAGCAGCTTAGGGACTAGCGCCGACGAGCAGTACTTC. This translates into CASSLGTSADEQYF.

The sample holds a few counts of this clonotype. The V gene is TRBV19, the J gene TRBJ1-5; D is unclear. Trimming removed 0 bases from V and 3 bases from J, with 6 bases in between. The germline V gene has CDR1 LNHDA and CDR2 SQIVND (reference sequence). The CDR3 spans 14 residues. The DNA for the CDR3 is TGTGCCAGTAGTATAGACAGCTACAATCAGCCCCAGCATTTT. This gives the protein CASSIDSYNQPQHF.